This entry lists 20 T cell receptor beta chains sequenced from one sample in a study of T-cell memory formation after mild COVID-19. TCRdb redid the calling of the 5' RACE reads with MiXCR, one entry per CDR3 protein. Here the sample spans about 400,000 distinct CDR3 sequences, about 17% being singletons. Sequenced material: PBMCs or a T cell subset sorted from them (not recorded which). These receptors were taken from a young man who had mild COVID-19 (a few samples of this study predate the infection). Cell type and time point are not known.

The sample holds a few counts of this clonotype. The chain couples TRBV9 to TRBJ2-3; D gene ambiguous. Germline CDR1 is SGDLS and CDR2 is YYNGEE. This CDR3 has 15 amino acids. The V gene lost 0 bases and the J gene lost 4 bases, with 12 bases spanning the gap. CDR3 loop: CASSVEGWGSDTQYF. CDR3 DNA sequence: TGTGCCAGCAGCGTAGAGGGCTGGGGATCAGATACGCAGTATTTT.

The rearrangement joins TRBV20-1 to TRBJ2-1; 8 bases fit TRBD2. This CDR3 spans 13 amino acids. Germline values: CDR1 DFQATT, CDR2 SNEGSKA (reference sequence). The ends lost 3 bases at V and 9 bases at J; junction bases unmatched: 7. As DNA, the CDR3 is TGCAGTGCTAGGTCGGGGGGGCCATCTGAGCAGTTCTTC. Amino acids: CSARSGGPSEQFF.

V and J are TRBV15 and TRBJ1-3; 11 bases map to TRBD1. The CDR3 length is 18 residues. Losses at the gene ends were 5 bases for V and 0 bases for J; bases not matched to a gene: 9. Germline values: CDR1 LNHNV, CDR2 YYDKDF (reference sequence). Here the CDR3 DNA reads TGTGCCACCAGCCTAAGGGACAGGGGGACTATCTCTGGAAACACCATATATTTT. Its protein product is CATSLRDRGTISGNTIYF.

V gene TRBV5-1 combines with J gene TRBJ1-1; a possible D gene is TRBD1 (6 bases). The V gene's germline CDR1 is SGHRS and CDR2 YFSETQ. The length of the CDR3 is 15 residues. V was pared by 4 bases and J by 4 bases, with 17 bases between. The CDR3 loop reads CASSHNTGPITEAFF. CDR3 DNA: TGCGCCAGCAGCCACAATACAGGGCCGATCACTGAAGCTTTCTTT.

The rearrangement uses TRBV5-1 and TRBJ2-3; D is undetermined. V was cut by 8 bases and J by 7 bases, with 17 bases left in between. This CDR3 comprises 13 residues. Germline V gene data show CDR1 as SGHRS and CDR2 as YFSETQ. The CDR3 is CASTAPPRNTQYF. The CDR3 DNA is TGCGCCAGTACCGCCCCCCCCCGAAATACGCAGTATTTT.

This clonotype appeared a few times. The rearrangement uses TRBV5-1 and TRBJ1-4, with 7 bases aligning to TRBD1. The V gene's germline CDR1 is SGHRS and CDR2 YFSETQ. V dropped 3 bases and J dropped 5; count of bases not matched to a gene: 4. This CDR3 has 14 residues. The DNA of the CDR3 is TGCGCCAGCAGCTCGACAGGGCAGAATGAAAAACTGTTTTTT. As protein: CASSSTGQNEKLFF. Full variable domain (rest looked up from reference TRBV5-1 and TRBJ1-4): KAGVTQTPRYLIKTRGQQVTLSCSPISGHRSVSWYQQTPGQGLQFLFEYFSETQRNKGNFPGRFSGRQFSNSRSEMNVSTLELGDSALYLCASSSTGQNEKLFFGSGTQLSVL.

This clonotype occurred a few times. The chain carries TRBV20-1 and TRBJ2-1; 8 nucleotides line up with TRBD2. This CDR3 has 16 residues. Losses at the gene ends were 0 bases for V and 4 bases for J; bases not matched to a gene: 8. The germline V gene encodes CDR1 DFQATT and CDR2 SNEGSKA (reference sequence). The CDR3 is CSARDRSGGPYNEQFF. The DNA of the CDR3 is TGCAGTGCTAGAGATCGAAGCGGGGGACCTTACAATGAGCAGTTCTTC.

DNA of the CDR3: TGTGCCAGCACCGCCGGGGAGGGAGGCTCCTACGAGCAGTACTTC. The encoded protein is CASTAGEGGSYEQYF. The J gene is TRBJ2-7, the V gene TRBV12-3 or TRBV12-4, with TRBD2 matching 7 bases. The CDR3 has 15 amino acids. V shed 7 bases, J shed 0 bases, and the junction held 9 bases outside the gene matches.

This clonotype has a handful of counts. The gene calls are TRBV5-1 and TRBJ2-2; D ambiguous. CDR3 length: 13 residues. From germline, CDR1 is SGHRS and CDR2 YFSETQ. V lost 2 bases, J lost 6 bases, and 8 bases lay in between. CDR3 sequence: CASSFFFPGELFF. Here the CDR3 DNA reads TGCGCCAGCAGCTTTTTTTTCCCCGGGGAGCTGTTTTTT.

In its sample, this clonotype was seen many times. The rearrangement links TRBV6-4 to TRBJ2-1; D is perhaps TRBD2 (5 bases). From germline, CDR1 is MRHNA and CDR2 SNTAGT. With 3 bases removed from V and 4 bases from J, the gap between germline ends came to 10 bases. The CDR3 spans 14 residues. Written as DNA, the CDR3 is TGTGCCAGCAGTGAAGGGAGTTTATACAATGAGCAGTTCTTC. Translating gives CASSEGSLYNEQFF.

The V and J genes are TRBV20-1 and TRBJ2-1, with 12 positions matching TRBD2. From germline, CDR1 is DFQATT and CDR2 SNEGSKA (reference sequence). The CDR3 totals 13 residues. V was clipped by 6 bases and J by 10 bases; unmatched bases: 7. CDR3 DNA: TGCAGTGCAAACGGACTAGCGGGGACAGAGCAGTTCTTC. Protein product: CSANGLAGTEQFF.

The chain employs TRBV6-6 and TRBJ2-7, with 8 bases matching TRBD1. From germline, CDR1 is MNHNY and CDR2 SVGAGI (reference sequence). This CDR3 contains 13 residues. V lost 10 bases to trimming and J lost 9 bases; unmatched junction nucleotides: 14. CDR3 sequence (DNA): TGTGCCACCGACTTGACAGGGGAAACACCGCAGTACGTC. Protein product: CATDLTGETPQYV.

The chain uses TRBV12-3 or TRBV12-4 and TRBJ1-2; D ambiguous. V gave up 6 bases and J gave up 8 bases, with 16 bases separating them. CDR3 length: 13 residues. The CDR3 DNA follows: TGTGCCAGCAGCACCAGTCAATCTTTGGGCTACACCTTC. Translated, it gives CASSTSQSLGYTF.

The gene calls are TRBV3-1 and TRBJ2-5; 8 bases map to TRBD2. The germline CDR1 and CDR2 sequences are LGHDT and YNNKEL (reference sequence). The length of the CDR3 is 16 residues. Germline trimming cut 1 base from V and 2 bases from J; bases unmatched to any gene: 6. This CDR3 reads CASSQGIAGLQETQYF. The DNA of the CDR3 is TGTGCCAGCAGCCAAGGGATAGCGGGACTTCAAGAGACCCAGTACTTC.

This clonotype was detected ten times or more. The V gene is TRBV20-1, the J gene TRBJ1-2, with a possible D match to TRBD1 (5 bases). Germline values: CDR1 DFQATT, CDR2 SNEGSKA (reference sequence). Trimming stripped 6 bases from V and 6 bases from J, with 20 bases between. The CDR3 spans 14 residues. DNA for the CDR3: TGCAGTGCAAAGGGAATACAGGCGTACGATGGCTACACCTTC. Its translation is CSAKGIQAYDGYTF.

This CDR3 reads CASSFGINTGELFF. The CDR3 bases are TGTGCCAGCAGTTTCGGCATTAACACCGGGGAGCTGTTTTTT. The rearrangement joins TRBV25-1 to TRBJ2-2, with unresolved D. Germline V gene lookup returns CDR1 MGHDK and CDR2 SYGVNS. There are 14 residues in the CDR3. V dropped 5 bases and J dropped 2 bases, with 9 bases sitting between them.

V usage is TRBV11-2 and J usage is TRBJ1-4, with 7 bases lining up with TRBD1. CDR1 SGHAT and CDR2 FQNNGV come from the germline V gene. The trim removed 6 bases at V and 7 bases at J, leaving 5 bases unmatched. The CDR3 length is 13 residues. In nucleotides, the CDR3 is TGTGCCAGCAGTCCGACAGGGAGTGAAAAACTGTTTTTT. Translated: CASSPTGSEKLFF.

This chain connects TRBV29-1 to TRBJ1-2, with D unresolved. This CDR3 contains 12 residues. The V end was cut by 2 bases, the J end by 3 bases, with 7 bases between. The V gene's germline CDR1 is SQVTM and CDR2 ANQGSEA. CDR3 nucleotides: TGCAGCGTTGAACTAGACGACTATGGCTACACCTTC. Residues: CSVELDDYGYTF.

The CDR3 DNA reads TGTGCCAGCAGCTGGGGGGGCCTCAACACTGAAGCTTTCTTT. It translates to CASSWGGLNTEAFF. The chain couples TRBV5-4 to TRBJ1-1, with D maybe TRBD1 (6 bases). Germline V CDR1 and CDR2: SGHNT, YYREEE (reference sequence). The CDR3 totals 14 residues. Trimming pared 3 bases from V and 2 bases from J, leaving 11 bases between.

The genes are TRBV10-3 and TRBJ2-3; D gene ambiguous. The V end lost 7 bases, the J end lost 2 bases, and 4 bases lay between the germline ends. Germline V lookup: CDR1 ENHRY, CDR2 SYGVKD. The CDR3 has 11 amino acids. CDR3 bases: TGTGCCATCACTGACACAGATACGCAGTATTTT. Encoded protein: CAITDTDTQYF.